Below are 29 T cell receptor beta chains sequenced from a single sample in a study of shared clonotypes between healthy human individuals. Sequencing used immunoSEQ multiplex PCR; TCRdb keeps in-frame clones, though not all of them. The sample holds about 2.4 million clones, approximately 94% seen once. Sequenced sample: naive CD4+ T cells from PBMCs. Subset in this sample: CD45RA+ positively selected. These receptors all stem from a man younger than 35 in good health. Some clones in this sample may be carry-over from other donors' samples.

V gene TRBV29-1 combines with J gene TRBJ2-5; 9 nucleotides agree with TRBD1. Germline CDR1 SQVTM, CDR2 ANQGSEA. The CDR3 extends over 16 amino acids. The junction had 11 bases not matched to a gene; V was cut back by 1 base and J by 5 bases. The chain's CDR3 is CSVEVSGTGMGETQYF. In nucleotides, the CDR3 is TGCAGCGTTGAAGTTTCCGGGACAGGGATGGGCGAGACCCAGTACTTC.

V usage is TRBV10-3 and J usage is TRBJ1-2; maybe TRBD1 (5 bases). V lost 8 bases and J lost 5, with 15 bases in between. Germline CDR1 reads ENHRY; CDR2 reads SYGVKD. CDR3 size: 13 residues. The CDR3 bases are TGTGCCATCGGGCAGGCCGGGGCGTATGGCTACACCTTC. It is translated as CAIGQAGAYGYTF.

This chain links TRBV7-2 with TRBJ1-1; possibly TRBD1 for D (6 bases). The V and J ends lost 3 bases and 5 bases respectively, with 16 bases between them. CDR3 length equals 15 residues. Germline loops: CDR1 SGHTA, CDR2 FQGNSA. CDR3 protein: CASSFTQGQITEAFF. CDR3 nucleotides: TGTGCCAGCAGCTTTACACAGGGCCAGATTACTGAAGCTTTCTTT.

This sequence joins TRBV7-9 and TRBJ2-5; D may correspond to TRBD1 or TRBD2 (5 bases each). This CDR3 is 13 amino acids long. From germline, CDR1 is SEHNR and CDR2 FQNEAQ (reference sequence). V was cut by 11 bases and J by 5 bases, with 18 bases left in between. As DNA, the CDR3 is TGTGCCGGGGGAGACTTCTCGGTGGAGACCCAGTACTTC. Its protein is CAGGDFSVETQYF.

The V call is TRBV5-1, the J call TRBJ2-5, with 8 bases fitting TRBD2. Per the germline V gene, CDR1 is SGHRS and CDR2 is YFSETQ. The J segment lost 7 bases and the V segment lost 0 bases, leaving 5 bases of the junction unmatched. CDR3 length: 14 amino acids. This CDR3 reads CASSLAGAGGTQYF. The CDR3 coding sequence is TGCGCCAGCAGCTTGGCCGGGGCGGGAGGGACCCAGTACTTC.

The rearrangement uses TRBV2 and TRBJ2-3; 7 bases agree with TRBD1. With 5 bases clipped from V and 2 bases from J, the junction kept 16 bases outside the gene matches. CDR1 is SNHLY and CDR2 is FYNNEI in the germline V gene. The CDR3 runs to 18 residues. The CDR3: CASSPTGIPSTHTDTQYF. The CDR3 nucleotides are TGTGCCAGCAGTCCGACAGGGATACCTAGCACCCACACAGATACGCAGTATTTT.

This chain connects TRBV6-1 to TRBJ2-3; no clear D gene. V was clipped by 6 bases and J by 0 bases, with 10 bases between them. Germline V gene data show CDR1 as MNHNS and CDR2 as SASEGT. CDR3 length: 14 residues. CDR3 sequence reads: CASRTRASTDTQYF. In DNA form, the CDR3 reads TGTGCCAGCAGGACTCGTGCTAGCACAGATACGCAGTATTTT.

The chain is built from TRBV11-2 and TRBJ1-1, with 7 bases matching TRBD1. CDR1 is SGHAT, CDR2 FQNNGV, per germline. The trim removed 3 bases at V and 5 bases at J, leaving 3 bases unmatched. The CDR3 runs 13 residues. CDR3 nucleotide sequence: TGTGCCAGCAGCTTCGACAGGGTAACTGAAGCTTTCTTT. It specifies CASSFDRVTEAFF.

Details on this clone: The same CDR3 also results from other DNA sequences found in this sample. The rearrangement joins TRBV6-6 to TRBJ1-2, with 9 bases matching TRBD1. J gave up 5 bases and V 2 bases, and 3 bases lay outside the gene matches. This CDR3 has 14 residues. Germline CDR1 MNHNY, CDR2 SVGAGI (reference sequence). CDR3 loop: CASSYGTGSYGYTF. For the CDR3, the DNA is TGTGCCAGCAGTTACGGGACAGGGTCGTATGGCTACACCTTC.

The chain combines TRBV28 with TRBJ2-7; TRBD1 agrees at 8 bases. CDR1 MDHEN and CDR2 SYDVKM come from the germline V gene. The V gene end was trimmed by 7 bases and the J gene end by 6 bases; junction bases not matched to a gene: 14. This CDR3 is built from 15 residues. CDR3 sequence reads: CASMAQGALTGEQYF. The CDR3 nucleotides read TGTGCCAGCATGGCCCAGGGGGCCTTAACTGGCGAGCAGTACTTC.

The V and J genes are TRBV29-1 and TRBJ1-4; D unresolved. Trimming took 4 bases from V and 8 from J, leaving 8 bases between them. The CDR3 is 11 residues long. CDR1 and CDR2 from the germline V gene are SQVTM and ANQGSEA. CDR3 sequence: CSVAVGEKLFF. CDR3 DNA sequence: TGCAGCGTTGCAGTGGGAGAAAAACTGTTTTTT. The entire variable domain, with the rest obtained from reference TRBV29-1 and TRBJ1-4, is as follows: SAVISQKPSRDICQRGTSLTIQCQVDSQVTMMFWYRQQPGQSLTLIATANQGSEATYESGFVIDKFPISRPNLTFSTLTVSNMSPEDSSIYLCSVAVGEKLFFGSGTQLSVL.

The chain employs TRBV27 and TRBJ2-4, with 8 bases aligning to TRBD2. After removal of 2 bases from V and 1 base from J, the junction contained 10 bases not matched to a gene. Per the germline V gene, CDR1 is MNHEY and CDR2 is SMNVEV (reference sequence). The CDR3 extends over 18 amino acids. The CDR3 loop reads CASSLITSGGGAKNIQYF. The CDR3 DNA follows: TGTGCCAGCAGTTTAATAACTAGCGGCGGGGGGGCCAAAAACATTCAGTACTTC.

Notes on this clone: The same CDR3 also results from other DNA sequences found in this sample. The chain couples TRBV2 to TRBJ2-1, with D unresolved. The CDR3 loop spans 12 amino acids. V was shortened by 4 bases and J by 7 bases, with 8 bases between the two germline ends. Germline lookup yields CDR1 SNHLY and CDR2 FYNNEI. CDR3 protein: CASSVSGNEQFF. The CDR3 nucleotides are TGTGCCAGCAGTGTATCAGGAAATGAGCAGTTCTTC.

V usage is TRBV18 and J usage is TRBJ2-7, with 9 bases that match TRBD1. The CDR3 consists of 15 residues. CDR1 is KGHSH and CDR2 is LQKENI in the germline V gene. The V gene end was trimmed by 5 bases and the J gene end by 3 bases; junction bases not matched to a gene: 8. The DNA of the CDR3 is TGTGCCAGCTCAGGGGGGACAGGGTCTTTCTACGAGCAGTACTTC. Residues: CASSGGTGSFYEQYF.

This chain joins TRBV7-2 and TRBJ1-4; D may be TRBD1 (6 bases). CDR1 is SGHTA and CDR2 is FQGNSA in the germline V gene. The CDR3 covers 16 residues. V lost 5 bases and J 7 bases, leaving 20 bases between the germline ends. CDR3 residues: CASSTTVGGWTEKLFF. The CDR3 DNA follows: TGTGCCAGCAGCACGACAGTGGGGGGCTGGACTGAAAAACTGTTTTTT. The entire variable domain, with the rest obtained from reference TRBV7-2 and TRBJ1-4, is as follows: GAGVSQSPSNKVTEKGKDVELRCDPISGHTALYWYRQSLGQGLEFLIYFQGNSAPDKSGLPSDRFSAERTGGSVSTLTIQRTQQEDSAVYLCASSTTVGGWTEKLFFGSGTQLSVL.

The chain links TRBV6-1 to TRBJ1-2, with D tentatively TRBD1 (6 bases). CDR3 length: 15 residues. V was pared by 6 bases and J by 3 bases, with 17 bases between. CDR1 MNHNS and CDR2 SASEGT come from the germline V gene. The CDR3 spells CASSRPGQADYGYTF. As DNA, the CDR3 is TGTGCCAGCAGCCGTCCGGGACAAGCGGACTATGGCTACACCTTC.

A single count supports this clone. The genes are TRBV25-1 and TRBJ2-7, with a tentative D call TRBD2 (6 bases). The CDR3 totals 14 residues. Trimming shortened V by 3 bases and J by 1 base, and 10 bases separated the two germline ends. Germline V gene sequence: CDR1 MGHDK, CDR2 SYGVNS. CDR3 residues: CASSDAAGSYEQYF. In DNA form, the CDR3 reads TGTGCCAGCAGTGACGCTGCGGGATCCTACGAGCAGTACTTC.

V and J are TRBV9 and TRBJ1-1; weak D call: TRBD1 (6 bases). Per the germline V gene, CDR1 is SGDLS and CDR2 is YYNGEE. The CDR3 length is 14 residues. Trimming took off 4 bases at V and 2 bases at J, with 12 bases between the two ends. The CDR3 nucleotides read TGTGCCAGCAGCCTAGGGGGAGGTAACACTGAAGCTTTCTTT. Its protein product is CASSLGGGNTEAFF.

This sequence joins TRBV6-5 and TRBJ2-5; D possibly uses TRBD1 or TRBD2 (5 bases each). Trimming pared 6 bases from V and 5 bases from J, leaving 13 bases between. There are 13 residues in the CDR3. CDR1 is MNHEY, CDR2 SVGAGI, per germline. This CDR3 reads CASRRSGTETQYF. For the CDR3, the DNA is TGTGCCAGCAGACGATCAGGGACGGAGACCCAGTACTTC.

The CDR3: CASTPSFGNQPQHF. For the CDR3, the DNA is TGTGCCAGCACCCCATCGTTCGGGAATCAGCCCCAGCATTTT. The gene calls are TRBV6-6 and TRBJ1-5; D gene unclear. V dropped 7 bases and J dropped 4 bases, with 14 bases sitting between them. The CDR3 totals 14 residues. The germline V gene encodes CDR1 MNHNY and CDR2 SVGAGI (reference sequence).

As for this clone: The sample holds other DNA sequences that translate to the same CDR3. The chain recombines TRBV18 with TRBJ1-2; D is ambiguous. With 0 bases removed from V and 3 bases from J, the gap between germline ends came to 5 bases. The CDR3 loop spans 13 amino acids. The germline V gene encodes CDR1 KGHSH and CDR2 LQKENI. The CDR3 DNA reads as TGTGCCAGCTCACCACCAGGCGACTATGGCTACACCTTC. Translating it yields CASSPPGDYGYTF.

The chain couples TRBV10-1 to TRBJ1-3; D perhaps matches TRBD1 (5 bases). CDR1 and CDR2 (germline): WNHNN, SYGVQD (reference sequence). Trimming took off 11 bases at V and 2 bases at J, with 13 bases between the two ends. The CDR3 consists of 13 residues. CDR3 coding DNA: TGCGCCGGGTTTTTAGGGGCTGGAAACACCATATATTTT. This encodes CAGFLGAGNTIYF.

The V call is TRBV27, the J call TRBJ1-2, with D possibly matching TRBD1 (5 bases). Trimming removed 6 bases from V and 4 bases from J, with 36 bases in between. The CDR3 is 21 amino acids. Germline assignment: CDR1 MNHEY and CDR2 SMNVEV (reference sequence). The CDR3 region has the DNA TGTGCCAGCAGCGAAATTACCCTTGGGAGGGATAGAGGGGTTGGTAGCTATGGCTACACCTTC. This encodes CASSEITLGRDRGVGSYGYTF.

V gene TRBV5-1 combines with J gene TRBJ1-1; 8 nucleotides agree with TRBD1. The CDR3 runs to 18 residues. The J segment lost 1 base and the V segment lost 0 bases, leaving 11 bases of the junction unmatched. Germline CDR1 and CDR2: SGHRS and YFSETQ. The CDR3: CASSLVLGGGQENTEAFF. CDR3 nucleotides: TGCGCCAGCAGCTTGGTTCTCGGAGGGGGACAGGAGAACACTGAAGCTTTCTTT.

J is TRBJ1-3 and V is TRBV9, with 7 bases lining up with TRBD1. V was clipped by 2 bases and J by 0 bases; unmatched bases: 2. This CDR3 contains 15 residues. CDR1 is SGDLS, CDR2 YYNGEE, per germline. CDR3 nucleotides: TGTGCCAGCAGCGTTAGACAGGGCTCTGGAAACACCATATATTTT. Residues: CASSVRQGSGNTIYF. Looking up the rest from reference TRBV9 and TRBJ1-3 gives the full variable domain: DSGVTQTPKHLITATGQRVTLRCSPRSGDLSVYWYQQSLDQGLQFLIQYYNGEERAKGNILERFSAQQFPDLHSELNLSSLELGDSALYFCASSVRQGSGNTIYFGEGSWLTVV.

V usage is TRBV5-1 and J usage is TRBJ2-5, with 9 bases matching TRBD2. Losses at the gene ends were 4 bases for V and 4 bases for J; bases not matched to a gene: 11. Germline CDR1 SGHRS, CDR2 YFSETQ. The CDR3 length is 16 residues. CDR3: CASSAAASGKGETQYF. Written as DNA, the CDR3 is TGCGCCAGCAGCGCTGCAGCTAGCGGGAAAGGAGAGACCCAGTACTTC.

The chain has TRBV5-1 and TRBJ2-1; 11 positions agree with TRBD2. The V and J ends lost 3 bases and 7 bases, in that order; junction bases with no gene match: 6. The V gene's germline CDR1 is SGHRS and CDR2 YFSETQ. The CDR3 length is 15 residues. For the CDR3, the DNA is TGCGCCAGCAGCTATAGCGGGAGGGCCTTGAATGAGCAGTTCTTC. Amino acids: CASSYSGRALNEQFF.

In its sample, this clone was seen once. The J gene is TRBJ1-1, the V gene TRBV28; maybe TRBD1 (5 bases). This CDR3 spans 16 amino acids. The ends were cut back, 2 bases at V and 4 bases at J, with 17 bases in the middle. The germline gives CDR1 MDHEN, CDR2 SYDVKM. CDR3 sequence reads: CASSLKGMIKGTEAFF. The CDR3 DNA is TGTGCCAGCAGTTTAAAGGGGATGATAAAGGGCACTGAAGCTTTCTTT.

V and J are TRBV30 and TRBJ2-7; D not certain. Trimming removed 0 bases from V and 1 base from J, with 7 bases in between. The CDR3 has 13 amino acids. The germline gives CDR1 GTSNPN, CDR2 SVGIG (reference sequence). This CDR3 reads CAWSVRASYEQYF. In DNA, the CDR3 is TGTGCCTGGAGTGTACGGGCTTCCTACGAGCAGTACTTC.